The T cell receptor (beta chain) under discussion was sequenced for a study of blood T cells in healthy people across ages. Remarks on this clonotype: What it binds is unknown. The germline gene is not matched at one end of the junction; a read error may be the cause.

General study points: Older age coincided with a roughly linear decline in TCR beta diversity per million T cells. TCR beta diversity was tightly associated with the proportion of naive T cells.

Together with a sample-barcoded 5' primer, a J-beta primer mix was included in a second PCR lasting about 6 to 11 cycles. TCRdb passed the 5' RACE reads through MiXCR, listing each CDR3 protein once. Here the sample spans hundreds of thousands of distinct CDR3 sequences, 55% to 75% being singletons. The CDR3 contains 15 residues. CDR1 is LGHNA and CDR2 is YSLEER in the germline V gene. V and J are TRBV4-3 and TRBJ2-1, with D perhaps given as TRBD1 or TRBD2 (5 bases each). The clonotype comes from a man between 25 and 39 years old in good health. The source material was blood. The CDR3 loop is CAGSQGEGTYNEQFF. The DNA for the CDR3 is TGCGCCGGCAGCCAAGGTGAGGGGACCTACAATGAGCAGTTCTTC.